This TCR beta chain is drawn from a study of Graves' ophthalmopathy and Graves' hyperthyroidism. In its sample, this clonotype was seen many times. Antigen unknown. Additional autoimmune diseases, uncontrolled infections, pregnancy or lactation disqualified patients. From fresh peripheral blood, roughly 11 ml in volume, the PBMCs were obtained. Overall study results and limits: The model predicted progression of ophthalmopathy with a sensitivity of more than 60%, and its specificity was 72% to 85%. In blood, most expanded thyroid clonotypes above 0.001 frequency were also detected.

Amplification of the TCR beta CDR3 regions used RNA transcripts (as template). HTBI primers were used in a first-round RT-PCR, which preceded a second-round multiplex PCR. TCRdb used MiXCR to reprocess the multiplex PCR reads, holding one entry per CDR3 protein. The data hold 170,000 or so distinct CDR3 sequences, with roughly 37% observed a single time. The sequencing input was peripheral blood. The sequence derives from a woman aged 40 to 50 with Graves' ophthalmopathy.

For the CDR3, the DNA is TGTGCCAGCAGCCAAACAGGGAATAGGGACACTGAAGCTTTCTTT. It encodes CASSQTGNRDTEAFF. The V and J genes are TRBV12-3 or TRBV12-4 and TRBJ1-1; D perhaps matches TRBD1 (6 bases). V shed 6 bases and J shed 3 bases, with 17 bases lying between them. The CDR3 totals 15 residues.